A selection of T cell receptor beta chains follows, all from one sample in a study of blood T cell repertoires in COVID-19. Clones were read by immunoSEQ multiplex PCR, and TCRdb kept only the in-frame ones, dropping some. The data contain some 160,000 clones, around 87% of them seen just once; the ten biggest clones take up just over 3%. Sequencing was carried out using peripheral blood. These TCRs come from a woman aged 60-75 years with active COVID-19. Both conserved end residues are part of each CDR3. A D gene is named only where the DNA matches it firmly. Expanded clones get a size class; other rows say once, few or many, or leave the size out.

>TRBJ2-5|TRBV11-2|.|.
TGTGCCAGCAGCTTATGGATAGCCGGTGAGGAGACCCAGTACTTC
CASSLWIAGEETQYF
>TRBJ1-1|TRBV5-4|.|.
TGTGCCAGCAGCTTCCAGGAAAACACTGAAGCTTTCTTT
CASSFQENTEAFF
>TRBJ1-3|TRBV6-5|.|.
TGTGCCAGCAGTTACTCTAGGGGGAGCGGAAACACCATATATTTT
CASSYSRGSGNTIYF
>TRBJ2-2|TRBV7-2|.|.
TGTGCCAGCAGCCCAGGGCCCCGGACCGCCGGGGAGCTGTTTTTT
CASSPGPRTAGELFF
>TRBJ2-1|TRBV28|.|TRBD2
TGTGCCAGCACCTCTTCGAGCGGGAGCTCCTACAATGAGCAGTTCTTC
CASTSSSGSSYNEQFF
>TRBJ1-1|TRBV10-2|.|.
TGCGCCAGCGGGTCGACGCGCGGGACTGAAGCTTTCTTT
CASGSTRGTEAFF
>TRBJ2-7|TRBV4-2|.|TRBD2
TGTGCCAGCAGCCAAGATCCAGCTAGCGGGAGACTTCCGCGGGAGCAGTACTTC
CASSQDPASGRLPREQYF
>TRBJ1-4|TRBV5-1|.|TRBD1
TGCGCCAGCAGCAGGACAGGGGTCGTGGGTAATGAAAAACTGTTTTTT
CASSRTGVVGNEKLFF
>TRBJ1-5|TRBV30|.|.
TGTGCCTGGAGTGGGGGAGGAGCCCAGCATTTT
CAWSGGGAQHF
>TRBJ1-5|TRBV24-1|.|TRBD1
TGTGCCACCAGTGATTCAGGGGGACTTCTGGGCTCTCAGCCCCAGCATTTT
CATSDSGGLLGSQPQHF
>TRBJ1-3|TRBV18|.|.
TGTGCCAGCTCACCACGGATCACAGGGCACTCTGGAAACACCATATATTTT
CASSPRITGHSGNTIYF
>TRBJ2-7|TRBV23-1|.|.
TGCGCCAGCGCCAGGGACACAGCCTACGAGCAGTACTTC
CASARDTAYEQYF
>TRBJ2-7|TRBV18|.|.
TGTGCCAGCTCCCAGGGTTACGAGCAGTACTTC
CASSQGYEQYF
>TRBJ2-2|TRBV27|.|TRBD2
TGTGCCAGCCGTGCTGGGGGGGGCACCGGGGAGCTGTTTTTT
CASRAGGGTGELFF
>TRBJ2-5|TRBV7-9|.|TRBD2
TGTGCCAGCAGCTTGGCGGGAGTGTCGGGCGAGACCCAGTACTTC
CASSLAGVSGETQYF
>TRBJ1-5|TRBV19|once|TRBD1
TGTGCCAGTAGGCAGGGGGCGACGGGTCAGCCCCAGCATTTT
CASRQGATGQPQHF
>TRBJ2-6|TRBV27|.|.
TGTGCCAGCAGTTCGGAGCTCTCTGGGGCCAACGTCCTGACTTTC
CASSSELSGANVLTF
>TRBJ1-2|TRBV10-2|.|.
TGCGCCAGCAGTGCTGACAGTAACTATGGCTACACCTTC
CASSADSNYGYTF
>TRBJ2-2|TRBV5-6|few|.
TGTGCCAGCAGCTTTTCGAGGACCGGGGAGCTGTTTTTT
CASSFSRTGELFF